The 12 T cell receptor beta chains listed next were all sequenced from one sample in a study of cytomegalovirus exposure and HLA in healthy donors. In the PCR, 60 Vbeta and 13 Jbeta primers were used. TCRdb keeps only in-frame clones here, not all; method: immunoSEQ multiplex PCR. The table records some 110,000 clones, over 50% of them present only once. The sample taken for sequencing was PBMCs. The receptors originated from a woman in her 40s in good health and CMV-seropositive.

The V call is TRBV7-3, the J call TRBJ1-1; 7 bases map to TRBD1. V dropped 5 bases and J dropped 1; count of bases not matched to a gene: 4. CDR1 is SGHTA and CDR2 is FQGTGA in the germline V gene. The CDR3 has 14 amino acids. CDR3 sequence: CASSPGQANTEAFF. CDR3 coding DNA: TGTGCCAGCAGCCCAGGACAGGCGAACACTGAAGCTTTCTTT. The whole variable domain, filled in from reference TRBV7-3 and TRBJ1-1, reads GAGVSQTPSNKVTEKGKYVELRCDPISGHTALYWYRQSLGQGPEFLIYFQGTGAADDSGLPNDRFFAVRPEGSVSTLKIQRTERGDSAVYLCASSPGQANTEAFFGQGTRLTVV.

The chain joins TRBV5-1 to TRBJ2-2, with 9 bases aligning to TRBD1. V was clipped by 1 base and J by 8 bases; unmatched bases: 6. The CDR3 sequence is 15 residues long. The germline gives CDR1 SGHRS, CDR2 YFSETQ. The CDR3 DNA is TGCGCCAGCAGCTTGACAGGGGGCAATTCAGGGGAGCTGTTTTTT. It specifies CASSLTGGNSGELFF. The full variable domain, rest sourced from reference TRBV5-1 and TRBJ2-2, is KAGVTQTPRYLIKTRGQQVTLSCSPISGHRSVSWYQQTPGQGLQFLFEYFSETQRNKGNFPGRFSGRQFSNSRSEMNVSTLELGDSALYLCASSLTGGNSGELFFGEGSRLTVL.

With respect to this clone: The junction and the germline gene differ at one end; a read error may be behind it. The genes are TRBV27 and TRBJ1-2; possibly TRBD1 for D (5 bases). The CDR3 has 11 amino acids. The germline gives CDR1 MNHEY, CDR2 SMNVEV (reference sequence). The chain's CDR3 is CASSSGRGYPF. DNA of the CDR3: TGTGCCAGCAGTTCAGGGCGTGGCTACCCCTTC.

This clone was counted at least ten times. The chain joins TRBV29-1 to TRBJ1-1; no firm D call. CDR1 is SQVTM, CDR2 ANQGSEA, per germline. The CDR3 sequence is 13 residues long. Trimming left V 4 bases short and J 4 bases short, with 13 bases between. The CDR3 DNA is TGCAGCGTTGGCGTGGAGGCTGGCACTGAAGCTTTCTTT. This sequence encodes CSVGVEAGTEAFF.

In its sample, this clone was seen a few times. CDR3 protein: CASSLSLGNTEAFF. The CDR3 DNA reads as TGTGCCAGCAGCCTCTCCCTAGGAAACACTGAAGCTTTCTTT. This sequence joins TRBV27 and TRBJ1-1; D call uncertain. V lost 6 bases and J 2 bases, leaving 13 bases between the germline ends. Germline V gives CDR1 MNHEY, CDR2 SMNVEV (reference sequence). The CDR3 sequence is 14 residues long.

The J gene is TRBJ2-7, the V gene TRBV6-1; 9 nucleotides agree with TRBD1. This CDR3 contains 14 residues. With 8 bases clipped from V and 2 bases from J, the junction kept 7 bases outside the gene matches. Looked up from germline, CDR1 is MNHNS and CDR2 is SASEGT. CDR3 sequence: CASLWTGEAYEQYF. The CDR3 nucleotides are TGTGCCAGCCTTTGGACAGGGGAGGCCTACGAGCAGTACTTC.

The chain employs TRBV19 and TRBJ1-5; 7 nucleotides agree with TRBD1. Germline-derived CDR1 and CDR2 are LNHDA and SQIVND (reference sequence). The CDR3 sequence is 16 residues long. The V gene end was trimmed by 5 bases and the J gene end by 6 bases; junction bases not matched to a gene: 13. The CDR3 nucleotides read TGTGCCAGTAGTTCCCGACAGGGCTCGAAGGCTCAGCCCCAGCATTTT. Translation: CASSSRQGSKAQPQHF.

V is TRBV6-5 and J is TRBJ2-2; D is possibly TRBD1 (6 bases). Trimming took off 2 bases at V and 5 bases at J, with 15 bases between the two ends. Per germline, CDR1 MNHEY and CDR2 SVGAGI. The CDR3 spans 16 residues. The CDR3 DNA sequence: TGTGCCAGCAGTTACCACAGGGCGTTGGGGACCGGGGAGCTGTTTTTT. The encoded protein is CASSYHRALGTGELFF.

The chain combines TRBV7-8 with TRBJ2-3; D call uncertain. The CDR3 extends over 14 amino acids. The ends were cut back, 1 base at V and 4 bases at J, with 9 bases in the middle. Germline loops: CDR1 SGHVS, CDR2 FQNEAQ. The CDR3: CASSLDLGADTQYF. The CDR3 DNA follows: TGTGCCAGCAGCTTAGACCTGGGCGCAGATACGCAGTATTTT. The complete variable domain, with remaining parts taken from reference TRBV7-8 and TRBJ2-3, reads GAGVSQSPRYKVAKRGQDVALRCDPISGHVSLFWYQQALGQGPEFLTYFQNEAQLDKSGLPSDRFFAERPEGSVSTLKIQRTQQEDSAVYLCASSLDLGADTQYFGPGTRLTVL.

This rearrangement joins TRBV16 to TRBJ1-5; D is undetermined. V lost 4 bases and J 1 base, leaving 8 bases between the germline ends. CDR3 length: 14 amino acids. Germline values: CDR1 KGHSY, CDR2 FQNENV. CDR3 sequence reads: CASSPHQSNQPQHF. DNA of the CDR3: TGTGCCAGCAGCCCACACCAGAGCAATCAGCCCCAGCATTTT. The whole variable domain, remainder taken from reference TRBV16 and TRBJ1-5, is GEEVAQTPKHLVRGEGQKAKLYCAPIKGHSYVFWYQQVLKNEFKFLISFQNENVFDETGMPKERFSAKCLPNSPCSLEIQATKLEDSAVYFCASSPHQSNQPQHFGDGTRLSIL.

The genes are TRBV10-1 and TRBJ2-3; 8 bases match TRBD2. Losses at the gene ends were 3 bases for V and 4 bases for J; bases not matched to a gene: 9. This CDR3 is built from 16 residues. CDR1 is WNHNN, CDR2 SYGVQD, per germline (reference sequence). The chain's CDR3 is CASSDKLAVGSDTQYF. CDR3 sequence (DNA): TGCGCCAGCAGTGACAAACTAGCGGTGGGTTCAGATACGCAGTATTTT.

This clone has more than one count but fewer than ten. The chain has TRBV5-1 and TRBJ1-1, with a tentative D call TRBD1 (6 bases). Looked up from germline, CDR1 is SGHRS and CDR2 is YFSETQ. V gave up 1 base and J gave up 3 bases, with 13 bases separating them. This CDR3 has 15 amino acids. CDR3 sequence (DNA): TGCGCCAGCAGCTTGTTTTCTGGGGGCGACACTGAAGCTTTCTTT. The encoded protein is CASSLFSGGDTEAFF.